Shown below are 14 T cell receptor beta chains from a single sample sequenced in a study of metastatic and nonmetastatic thyroid tumors. All patients reached thyroid surgery having received no treatment beforehand. With MiXCR, TCRdb reprocessed the PCR reads. The sample has about 8,400 clones, approximately 30% seen once. The material sequenced was tumor tissue. The source of these receptors is a female donor with papillary thyroid cancer or a benign thyroid nodule (not recorded which). Some clones in this sample may be carry-over from other donors' samples.

CDR3: CASSGGGRNEQFF. CDR3 coding DNA: TGCGCCAGCAGCGGGGGTGGACGGAATGAGCAGTTCTTC. The V gene is TRBV4-3, the J gene TRBJ2-1; D is tentatively TRBD1 or TRBD2 (5 bases each). Germline CDR1 reads LGHNA; CDR2 reads YSLEER. Trimming took off 5 bases at V and 7 bases at J, with 12 bases between the two ends. The CDR3 is 13 residues long.

The gene calls are TRBV28 and TRBJ2-1; 7 bases align to TRBD2. Germline CDR1 is MDHEN and CDR2 is SYDVKM. The CDR3 has 15 residues. Germline trimming cut 6 bases from V and 2 bases from J; bases unmatched to any gene: 7. Written as DNA, the CDR3 is TGTGCCAGCAGACAGTGGAGCGGGGCCTACAATGAGCAGTTCTTC. Its protein product is CASRQWSGAYNEQFF.

The sample holds a few counts of this clone. The chain uses TRBV19 and TRBJ1-5, with D tentatively TRBD1 (5 bases). This CDR3 spans 14 amino acids. V was clipped by 0 bases and J by 4 bases, with 7 bases between them. Germline V lookup: CDR1 LNHDA, CDR2 SQIVND (reference sequence). Here the CDR3 reads CASSIDGGNQPQHF. Here the CDR3 DNA reads TGTGCCAGTAGTATAGACGGGGGAAATCAGCCCCAGCATTTT.

This clone was detected a few times. The V call is TRBV30, the J call TRBJ1-2, with D possibly being TRBD1 (5 bases). The CDR3 loop spans 14 amino acids. CDR1 is GTSNPN and CDR2 is SVGIG in the germline V gene (reference sequence). The germline V and J ends were trimmed by 2 bases and 4 bases, with 14 bases remaining between them. CDR3 sequence reads: CAWSMGVDSYGYTF. The DNA for the CDR3 is TGTGCCTGGAGTATGGGGGTTGACAGCTATGGCTACACCTTC.

This clone came up a few times. This chain joins TRBV19 and TRBJ1-3; 7 bases align to TRBD1. The junction had 0 bases not matched to a gene; V was cut back by 4 bases and J by 0 bases. From germline, CDR1 is LNHDA and CDR2 SQIVND (reference sequence). This CDR3 is 14 amino acids long. The CDR3 region has the DNA TGTGCCAGTAGTACAGGGGGCTCTGGAAACACCATATATTTT. This codes for CASSTGGSGNTIYF.

V gene TRBV5-1 combines with J gene TRBJ1-1, with 9 bases aligning to TRBD1. CDR1 and CDR2 (germline): SGHRS, YFSETQ. After removal of 3 bases from V and 8 bases from J, the junction contained 11 bases not matched to a gene. This CDR3 region has 15 residues. The CDR3 region has the DNA TGCGCCAGCAGCTCAGGGACAGGGAGTTCCCTAGAAGCTTTCTTT. As protein: CASSSGTGSSLEAFF.

By share, this clone counts as medium-sized. The genes are TRBV2 and TRBJ2-7; 12 bases align to TRBD2. Germline CDR1 SNHLY, CDR2 FYNNEI. V shed 9 bases, J shed 4 bases, and the junction held 7 bases outside the gene matches. The CDR3 has 14 amino acids. DNA for the CDR3: TGTGCCAGTAGACCGGGACTAGCGGGTTACGAGCAGTACTTC. Protein product: CASRPGLAGYEQYF.

This clone was picked up a small number of times. The V call is TRBV2, the J call TRBJ1-2; TRBD1 matches at 9 bases. The V gene end was trimmed by 7 bases and the J gene end by 2 bases; junction bases not matched to a gene: 8. The CDR3 is 15 amino acids. CDR1 is SNHLY, CDR2 FYNNEI, per germline. CDR3 nucleotides: TGTGCCAGCACTAGCCCAGGACAGGGGAACTATGGCTACACCTTC. Amino acids: CASTSPGQGNYGYTF.

There are a few counts of this clone. The chain couples TRBV11-2 to TRBJ2-7, with D perhaps given as TRBD1 or TRBD2 (5 bases each). The V end lost 5 bases, the J end lost 7 bases, and 15 bases lay between the germline ends. The CDR3 is 13 residues long. Germline values: CDR1 SGHAT, CDR2 FQNNGV. The CDR3 DNA is TGTGCCAGCAGCCAAGGCTCGGGGCTTGAGCAGTACTTC. It yields the protein CASSQGSGLEQYF.

The chain employs TRBV7-2 and TRBJ2-3, with 7 bases aligning to TRBD2. Trimming removed 0 bases from V and 6 bases from J; junction bases left unmatched: 3. Germline V gene data show CDR1 as SGHTA and CDR2 as FQGNSA. This CDR3 has 14 amino acids. In nucleotides, the CDR3 is TGTGCCAGCAGCTTAGCGCGGGGGTCGGATACGCAGTATTTT. Protein: CASSLARGSDTQYF.

The gene calls are TRBV20-1 and TRBJ2-7, with 10 bases identical to TRBD2. CDR1 and CDR2 from the germline V gene are DFQATT and SNEGSKA (reference sequence). The J segment lost 1 base and the V segment lost 6 bases, leaving 3 bases of the junction unmatched. The CDR3 extends over 13 amino acids. The chain's CDR3 is CSARTSGSYEQYF. CDR3 coding DNA: TGCAGTGCGCGGACTAGCGGATCCTACGAGCAGTACTTC.

Sample share makes this clone medium-sized. This chain joins TRBV20-1 and TRBJ1-2; 9 nucleotides align to TRBD1. The CDR3 consists of 13 residues. V gave up 5 bases and J gave up 6 bases; unmatched junction bases: 7. CDR1 and CDR2 (germline): DFQATT, SNEGSKA (reference sequence). The CDR3 DNA reads as TGCAGTGCTTCCGGGACAGGGACCGATGGCTACACCTTC. It translates to CSASGTGTDGYTF.

This chain joins TRBV6-1 and TRBJ2-2; D may be TRBD1 (6 bases). This CDR3 is 15 amino acids long. V was cut by 5 bases and J by 0 bases, with 10 bases left in between. The germline CDR1 and CDR2 sequences are MNHNS and SASEGT. The CDR3 spells CASSKQGSNTGELFF. The DNA for the CDR3 is TGTGCCAGCAGTAAACAGGGCTCGAACACCGGGGAGCTGTTTTTT.

This clone was counted only a few times. The chain has TRBV6-2 or TRBV6-3 and TRBJ2-5; 10 bases are a match to TRBD1. This CDR3 comprises 16 residues. Germline CDR1 and CDR2: MNHEY and SVGEGT. The V and J ends lost 0 bases and 5 bases, in that order; junction bases with no gene match: 6. The CDR3 sequence is CASSYSAGQGYETQYF. CDR3 in DNA: TGTGCCAGCAGTTACTCGGCGGGACAGGGGTACGAGACCCAGTACTTC.